The clone carrying this TCR beta chain was counted a few times. The target antigen is unknown. CDR1 is SEHNR, CDR2 FQNEAQ, per germline (reference sequence). This CDR3 contains 15 residues. V was trimmed by 4 bases and J by 6 bases, leaving 18 bases between them. RNA transcripts served as the template for amplifying TCR beta CDR3 regions. First-round RT-PCR targeting the TCR CDR3 was performed with the HTBI primer set. TCRdb redid the calling of the multiplex PCR reads with MiXCR, one entry per CDR3 protein. Of approximately 510,000 distinct CDR3 sequences in the sample, about 20% were seen once. Hyperthyroidism of Graves' type that showed no ophthalmopathy progression within 18 months was stable. Investigators excluded patients with uncontrolled infection, other autoimmune disease, pregnancy or lactation. This record comes from a study of T cells in Graves' hyperthyroidism and ophthalmopathy. General observations from the study: A model using 13 V-J features told ophthalmopathy apart from stable hyperthyroidism.

V gene TRBV7-9 combines with J gene TRBJ1-2; possibly TRBD1 for D (6 bases). This receptor was obtained from a man between 18 and 29 years old with Graves' hyperthyroidism. The specimen sequenced was blood. CDR3 region: CASSWAGGGAHGYTF. CDR3 nucleotide sequence: TGTGCCAGCAGCTGGGCTGGGGGCGGCGCCCATGGCTACACCTTC.